A selection of T cell receptor beta chains follows, all from one sample in a study of blood T cell repertoires in COVID-19. Assay: immunoSEQ multiplex PCR; the TCRdb copy retains only in-frame clones and omits some. The table shows some 130,000 clones, with roughly 83% occurring only once. Material: PBMCs or T cells enriched from blood (not recorded which). The receptors here all came from a middle-aged man with acute COVID-19. The CDR3 runs from the conserved cysteine through the conserved F or W. The order of the fields is V gene, clone size, D gene, J gene, CDR3 DNA, CDR3 protein. D genes are given only for firm matches. Where a row states a size, it is once, few, many or the class of an expanded clone; other rows omit it.

TRBV7-9	.	.	TRBJ1-2	TGTGCCAGCAGCAAGCCTGGGGAGATTTATGGCTACACCTTC	CASSKPGEIYGYTF
TRBV19	once	.	TRBJ2-5	TGTGCCAGTAGAGAGGCGGGGCGGGTTAGTGAGACCCAGTACTTC	CASREAGRVSETQYF
TRBV28	.	TRBD2	TRBJ2-5	TGTGCCAGCAGTTCCCTGGGGGGGGGCCAAGAGACCCAGTACTTC	CASSSLGGGQETQYF
TRBV10-3	.	.	TRBJ1-1	TGTGCCATCAGTGAGTATAACAGGGCGAACACTGAAGCTTTCTTT	CAISEYNRANTEAFF
TRBV28	.	TRBD1	TRBJ1-5	TGTGCCAGCAGGGGACAGGGAAATAGCAATCAGCCCCAGCATTTT	CASRGQGNSNQPQHF
TRBV5-6	.	TRBD1	TRBJ1-2	TGTGCCAGCAGCCAAACAGGGGAGGTTGGCTACACCTTC	CASSQTGEVGYTF
TRBV28	.	TRBD1	TRBJ2-1	TGTGCCAGCAGGCAGGGGGTTAGCTCCTACAATGAGCAGTTCTTC	CASRQGVSSYNEQFF
TRBV20-1	.	.	TRBJ2-3	TGCAGTGCTAGTTCGAAAGGGGGTTGGGATACGCAGTATTTT	CSASSKGGWDTQYF
TRBV3-1/TRBV3-2	.	.	TRBJ1-1	TGTGCCAGGTATTTGGAGCCCAGGGGCCGAAACACTGAAGCTTTCTTT	CARYLEPRGRNTEAFF
TRBV7-2	.	TRBD2	TRBJ2-7	TGTGCCAGCAGCTTAACTAGCGGGAGTGGCGAGCAGTACTTC	CASSLTSGSGEQYF
TRBV7-2	.	.	TRBJ1-6	TGTGCCAGCAGCTTAGACAGAGATAATTCACCCCTCCACTTT	CASSLDRDNSPLHF
TRBV10-3	.	TRBD1	TRBJ1-3	TGTGCCATCAGTGAGTTTACGACAGGGGAGGGGAACACCATATATTTT	CAISEFTTGEGNTIYF
TRBV10-3	.	TRBD2	TRBJ2-1	TGTGCCATCAGGGGTTCTGGGCGGGGGTTAAATGAGCAGTTCTTC	CAIRGSGRGLNEQFF
TRBV27	.	.	TRBJ1-2	TGTGCCAGCAGCCAGGGGCGCCTCGGCTATGGCTACACCTTC	CASSQGRLGYGYTF
TRBV7-9	.	TRBD1	TRBJ1-4	TGTGCCAGCAGCTTAGGGACAGGGGACCTAAAACTGTTTTTT	CASSLGTGDLKLFF
TRBV5-1	.	.	TRBJ2-1	TGCGCCAGCAGCGTTAGCCAATACAATGAGCAGTTCTTC	CASSVSQYNEQFF
TRBV18	.	.	TRBJ2-3	TGTGCCAGCTCACCCGGGATTGGCGTCACAGATACGCAGTATTTT	CASSPGIGVTDTQYF
TRBV4-2	.	TRBD2	TRBJ2-1	TGTGCCAGCAGCCAAGCAGGGACTAGCGGGGGGGCGTATGAGCAGTTCTTC	CASSQAGTSGGAYEQFF
TRBV29-1	.	.	TRBJ1-1	TGCAGCGCCGCGGGACCGAGCACTGAAGCTTTCTTT	CSAAGPSTEAFF
TRBV28	.	TRBD1	TRBJ1-2	TGTGCCAGCAGGGGGGACAGAAACTATGGCTACACCTTC	CASRGDRNYGYTF
TRBV15	.	TRBD1	TRBJ1-2	TGTGCCACCAGCAGAGATTTGATACGGACAGGGGGCTCCCATGGCTACACCTTC	CATSRDLIRTGGSHGYTF
TRBV3-1/TRBV3-2	.	.	TRBJ2-7	TGTGCCAGCAGCCAAAGACAGCCCTACGAGCAGTACTTC	CASSQRQPYEQYF
TRBV5-1	.	.	TRBJ1-2	TGCGCCAGCAGCTTGGAAGCGAACTATGGCTACACCTTC	CASSLEANYGYTF
TRBV6-6	.	.	TRBJ2-5	TGTGCCAGCAGTTACGGAGAACGCGGGACCCAGTACTTC	CASSYGERGTQYF
TRBV11-2	.	.	TRBJ1-1	TGTGCCAGCAGCCCATTGCCGGTCGGGGGCACTGAAGCTTTCTTT	CASSPLPVGGTEAFF
TRBV18	.	TRBD1	TRBJ1-2	TGTGCCAGCTCACCACCGGGTGGGACAGGGACAAATGGCTACACCTTC	CASSPPGGTGTNGYTF
TRBV6-5	.	.	TRBJ1-1	TGTGCCAGCAGACGGGGGGGAACCCAGAACACTGAAGCTTTCTTT	CASRRGGTQNTEAFF
TRBV18	.	TRBD1	TRBJ1-6	TGTGCCAGCTCACCACCTATCGGGGACAGGGTAAATTCACCCCTCCACTTT	CASSPPIGDRVNSPLHF
TRBV10-3	.	TRBD1	TRBJ2-5	TGTGCCATCAGCGGAACAGGGGAGCAGACCCAGTACTTC	CAISGTGEQTQYF
TRBV10-2	.	.	TRBJ1-3	TGCGCCAGCCGCCAGGGGACGGAGGGAAACACCATATATTTT	CASRQGTEGNTIYF
TRBV30	.	.	TRBJ1-1	TGTGCCTGGACCCCGGGAGGAAACACTGAAGCTTTCTTT	CAWTPGGNTEAFF
TRBV10-3	once	.	TRBJ2-7	TGTGCCATCAGTCTAGGGGCCTCCGAGCAGTACTTC	CAISLGASEQYF
TRBV6-5	.	TRBD1	TRBJ2-4	TGTGCCAGCAGGCGGACAGGGGAAAACATTCAGTACTTC	CASRRTGENIQYF
TRBV11-2	.	TRBD2	TRBJ2-1	TGTGCCAGCAGCACCTGGGAGGCTAGCGGGAGCGAGCAGTTCTTC	CASSTWEASGSEQFF
TRBV25-1	once	.	TRBJ1-1	TGTGCCAGCAGTGAAATCGGGGGTGGTTCGAACACTGAAGCTTTCTTT	CASSEIGGGSNTEAFF
TRBV7-2	once	TRBD2	TRBJ2-3	TGTGCCAGCAGCTTAGGGGCTAGCGGGGGCACAGATACGCAGTATTTT	CASSLGASGGTDTQYF
TRBV4-2	.	.	TRBJ2-1	TGTGCCAGCAGCCAAGAAATTACCAGGTCCTACAATGAGCAGTTCTTC	CASSQEITRSYNEQFF
TRBV25-1	.	TRBD1	TRBJ2-1	TGTGCCAGCAGGGGGACAGGCCACTACAATGAGCAGTTCTTC	CASRGTGHYNEQFF
TRBV7-9	.	TRBD2	TRBJ2-1	TGTGCCAGCAGCTTAGGTGGGACTATGTTGGCTGAGCAGTTCTTC	CASSLGGTMLAEQFF
TRBV19	.	.	TRBJ2-2	TGTGCCAGTTCCGCGGGCGCTATTGCGTCCGGGGAGCTGTTTTTT	CASSAGAIASGELFF
TRBV5-6	.	TRBD2	TRBJ2-2	TGTGCCAGCAGCTTACGGACTAGCGGTCGGACCGGGGAGCTGTTTTTT	CASSLRTSGRTGELFF
TRBV15	.	.	TRBJ2-5	TGTGCCACCAGCCCCCGACAGCAAGAGACCCAGTACTTC	CATSPRQQETQYF